This T cell receptor beta chain originates from a study of blood T cell repertoires in COVID-19. Study background: The samples span acute and convalescent COVID-19 from the United States, Italy and Spain.

J gave up 0 bases and V 5 bases, and 3 bases lay outside the gene matches. Germline V gives CDR1 KGHDR, CDR2 SFDVKD. The CDR3 length is 16 residues. Repertoires were generated with immunoSEQ multiplex PCR, while TCRdb's copy carries only in-frame clones and drops some. The sample contains under 80,000 clones, around four fifths of which appear only once. Specimen: peripheral blood. The chain joins TRBV24-1 to TRBJ2-2, with 9 bases identical to TRBD1. The receptor was derived from an older man with acute or convalescent COVID-19. The CDR3 nucleotides read TGTGCCACCAGTGGTGGGGACAGGGCGAACACCGGGGAGCTGTTTTTT. Translating gives CATSGGDRANTGELFF.